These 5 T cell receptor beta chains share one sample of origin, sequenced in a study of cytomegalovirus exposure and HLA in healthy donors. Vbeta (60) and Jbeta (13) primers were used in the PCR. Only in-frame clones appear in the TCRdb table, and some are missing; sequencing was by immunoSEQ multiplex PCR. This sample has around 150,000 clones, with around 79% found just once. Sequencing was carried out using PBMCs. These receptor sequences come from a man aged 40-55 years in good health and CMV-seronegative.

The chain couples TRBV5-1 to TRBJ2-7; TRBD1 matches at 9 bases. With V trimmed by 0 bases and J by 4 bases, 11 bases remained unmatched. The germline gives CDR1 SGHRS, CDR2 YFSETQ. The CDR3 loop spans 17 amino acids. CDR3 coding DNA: TGCGCCAGCAGCTTGGGGGGTTCGGACAGGGGAAGGTACGAGCAGTACTTC. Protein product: CASSLGGSDRGRYEQYF. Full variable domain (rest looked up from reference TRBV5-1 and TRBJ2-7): KAGVTQTPRYLIKTRGQQVTLSCSPISGHRSVSWYQQTPGQGLQFLFEYFSETQRNKGNFPGRFSGRQFSNSRSEMNVSTLELGDSALYLCASSLGGSDRGRYEQYFGPGTRLTVT.

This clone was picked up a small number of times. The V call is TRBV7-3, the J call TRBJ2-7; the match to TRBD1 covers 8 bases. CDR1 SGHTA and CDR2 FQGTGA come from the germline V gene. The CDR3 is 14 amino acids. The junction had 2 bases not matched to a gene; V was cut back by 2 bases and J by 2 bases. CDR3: CASSLGTGTYEQYF. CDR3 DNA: TGTGCCAGCAGCTTAGGGACAGGAACCTACGAGCAGTACTTC.

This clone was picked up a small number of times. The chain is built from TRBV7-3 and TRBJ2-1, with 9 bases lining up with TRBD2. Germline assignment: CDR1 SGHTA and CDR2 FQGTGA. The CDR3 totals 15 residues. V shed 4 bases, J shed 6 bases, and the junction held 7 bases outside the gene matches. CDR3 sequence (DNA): TGTGCCAGCAGCTCTCTAGCGGGGCCTTTCAATGAGCAGTTCTTC. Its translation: CASSSLAGPFNEQFF. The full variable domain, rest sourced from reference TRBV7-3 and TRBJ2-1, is GAGVSQTPSNKVTEKGKYVELRCDPISGHTALYWYRQSLGQGPEFLIYFQGTGAADDSGLPNDRFFAVRPEGSVSTLKIQRTERGDSAVYLCASSSLAGPFNEQFFGPGTRLTVL.

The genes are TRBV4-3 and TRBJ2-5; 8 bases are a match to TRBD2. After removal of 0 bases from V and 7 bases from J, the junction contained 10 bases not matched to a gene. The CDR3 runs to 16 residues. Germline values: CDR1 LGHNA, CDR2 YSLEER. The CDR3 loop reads CASSQDSGGPGATQYF. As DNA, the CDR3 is TGCGCCAGCAGCCAAGATTCGGGGGGGCCTGGTGCGACCCAGTACTTC.

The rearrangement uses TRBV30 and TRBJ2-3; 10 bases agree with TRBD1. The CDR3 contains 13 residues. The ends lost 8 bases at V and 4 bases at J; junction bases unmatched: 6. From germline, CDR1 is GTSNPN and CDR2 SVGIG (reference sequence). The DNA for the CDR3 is TGTGCCCGGGGGACAGGGGTCGCAGATACGCAGTATTTT. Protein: CARGTGVADTQYF. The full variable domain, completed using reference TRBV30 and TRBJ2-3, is SQTIHQWPATLVQPVGSPLSLECTVEGTSNPNLYWYRQAAGRGLQLLFYSVGIGQISSEVPQNLSASRPQDRQFILSSKKLLLSDSGFYLCARGTGVADTQYFGPGTRLTVL.